The 15 T cell receptor beta chains reported below all come from one sample, sequenced in a study of regulatory T cells in long-lasting Graves disease. The time point: persistent/refractory GD, antithyroid drugs over 5 years with positive TRAb. TCR sequences were obtained from RNA taken from PBMCs. With iRepertoire HTBI primers and Arm-PCR of CDR3 regions, TCR beta libraries were built. TCRdb itself ran the multiplex PCR reads through MiXCR, one entry per CDR3 protein. The data show about 470,000 distinct CDR3 sequences, 20% seen once. The input for sequencing was peripheral blood mononuclear cells (PBMCs), taken when the disease was refractory, from a patient treated with antithyroid drugs. The receptors originated from a female donor with Graves disease.

This chain uses TRBV3-1 with TRBJ1-5, with D unresolved. V was shortened by 0 bases and J by 6 bases, with 6 bases between the two germline ends. The germline V gene has CDR1 LGHDT and CDR2 YNNKEL (reference sequence). The CDR3 is made up of 13 amino acids. The CDR3 reads CASSQDALQPQHF. As DNA, the CDR3 is TGTGCCAGCAGCCAAGACGCCCTTCAGCCCCAGCATTTT. Full variable domain (outside the CDR3, taken from reference TRBV3-1 and TRBJ1-5): DTAVSQTPKYLVTQMGNDKSIKCEQNLGHDTMYWYKQDSKKFLKIMFSYNNKELIINETVPNRFSPKSPDKAHLNLHINSLELGDSAVYFCASSQDALQPQHFGDGTRLSIL.

There are a few counts of this clonotype. This chain connects TRBV14 to TRBJ2-1; the D gene is possibly TRBD2 (6 bases). CDR3 length: 16 amino acids. V shed 3 bases and J shed 1 base, with 13 bases lying between them. Looked up from germline, CDR1 is SGHDN and CDR2 is FVKESK. CDR3 sequence (DNA): TGTGCCAGCAGCCATTACCGGGACTTTTCCTACAATGAGCAGTTCTTC. Its protein is CASSHYRDFSYNEQFF.

This clonotype was found many times. The V call is TRBV27, the J call TRBJ1-6; the D is unclear. CDR1 is MNHEY and CDR2 is SMNVEV in the germline V gene (reference sequence). This CDR3 region has 15 residues. The V gene lost 6 bases and the J gene lost 7 bases, with 16 bases spanning the gap. CDR3 in amino acids: CASSYSVEWNSPLHF. The CDR3 DNA reads as TGTGCCAGCAGCTACTCTGTCGAGTGGAATTCACCCCTCCACTTT.

This clonotype was detected only a few times. The chain has TRBV29-1 and TRBJ1-1; D is perhaps TRBD1 (5 bases). Germline V CDR1 and CDR2: SQVTM, ANQGSEA. This CDR3 region has 13 residues. V was pared by 5 bases and J by 1 base, with 11 bases between. CDR3 DNA: TGCAGCGTTAGGAGTACAGGGAACACTGAAGCTTTCTTT. This translates into CSVRSTGNTEAFF.

This clonotype has more than one count but fewer than ten. The chain recombines TRBV29-1 with TRBJ2-3; TRBD2 aligns across 14 bases. Germline V CDR1 and CDR2: SQVTM, ANQGSEA. The CDR3 covers 13 residues. V lost 7 bases, J lost 8 bases, and 5 bases stayed unmatched. CDR3 DNA sequence: TGCAGCGAGGGACTAGCGGGAGTCGGTACGCAGTATTTT. Amino acid sequence: CSEGLAGVGTQYF.

The rearrangement links TRBV3-1 to TRBJ1-4, with TRBD1 matching 9 bases. The germline gives CDR1 LGHDT, CDR2 YNNKEL (reference sequence). The CDR3 runs to 16 residues. V trimming: 4 bases; J trimming: 11 bases; junction bases outside the gene matches: 14. The CDR3 DNA reads as TGTGCCAGCAGCCCCAACCCGGGACAGGGTATGTGGAAACTGTTTTTT. Amino acids: CASSPNPGQGMWKLFF.

The chain carries TRBV19 and TRBJ2-7, with 14 positions matching TRBD2. With V trimmed by 5 bases and J by 5 bases, 11 bases remained unmatched. CDR3 length equals 17 residues. From germline, CDR1 is LNHDA and CDR2 SQIVND (reference sequence). The DNA of the CDR3 is TGTGCCAGTAGTGCAAGACTAGCGGGAGGGCCGCTCCACGAGCAGTACTTC. The encoded protein is CASSARLAGGPLHEQYF.

The chain combines TRBV6-1 with TRBJ1-5; TRBD1 might be the D (6 bases). Between the trimmed V and J ends, which lost 2 bases and 0 bases, there was a span of 11 bases. The CDR3 loop spans 16 amino acids. Germline assignment: CDR1 MNHNS and CDR2 SASEGT. CDR3 region: CASSEPGDYSNQPQHF. In nucleotides, the CDR3 is TGTGCCAGCAGTGAACCAGGGGACTATAGCAATCAGCCCCAGCATTTT.

The rearrangement joins TRBV9 to TRBJ2-1; 8 bases are shared with TRBD2. The V and J ends lost 0 bases and 9 bases, in that order; junction bases with no gene match: 14. The CDR3 has 17 amino acids. Germline V gives CDR1 SGDLS, CDR2 YYNGEE. The CDR3, as DNA: TGTGCCAGCAGCGTAGAGCAGTGGGCTAGCGGGCAAGGTGAGCAGTTCTTC. Its translation is CASSVEQWASGQGEQFF.

This clonotype was recorded many times. The rearrangement links TRBV2 to TRBJ1-2, with unresolved D. CDR1 SNHLY and CDR2 FYNNEI come from the germline V gene. There are 14 residues in the CDR3. V lost 2 bases and J 4 bases, leaving 11 bases between the germline ends. This CDR3 is CASSERMVTYGYTF. The CDR3 DNA reads as TGTGCCAGCAGTGAAAGGATGGTTACCTATGGCTACACCTTC.

The chain uses TRBV24-1 and TRBJ1-1; a weak D match, TRBD1 (6 bases). Per germline, CDR1 KGHDR and CDR2 SFDVKD. The length of the CDR3 is 13 residues. V was pared by 9 bases and J by 1 base, with 11 bases between. CDR3 in DNA: TGTGCCACCCGGGAACAGGGGAACACTGAAGCTTTCTTT. The encoded protein is CATREQGNTEAFF.

This clonotype came up a few times. The V call is TRBV9, the J call TRBJ2-7, with 10 nucleotides matching TRBD1. This CDR3 is built from 15 residues. Germline V gives CDR1 SGDLS, CDR2 YYNGEE. Trimming took 3 bases from V and 5 from J; bases not matched to a gene: 8. CDR3 protein: CASSASGTGVNEQYF. The CDR3 coding sequence is TGTGCCAGCAGCGCATCCGGGACAGGGGTCAACGAGCAGTACTTC.

In this sample, this clonotype turned up a few times. CDR3 residues: CASSTGQGDTGELFF. CDR3 bases: TGTGCCAGTAGTACGGGACAGGGGGACACCGGGGAGCTGTTTTTT. This rearrangement joins TRBV19 to TRBJ2-2; 11 nucleotides match TRBD1. J was trimmed by 3 bases and V by 4 bases; bases with no gene match: 1. The CDR3 is 15 amino acids. Germline V gene data show CDR1 as LNHDA and CDR2 as SQIVND (reference sequence).

This clonotype showed up just a few times. CDR3: CASRSTSGDTGELFF. The CDR3 DNA reads as TGTGCCAGCAGGTCGACTAGCGGGGACACCGGGGAGCTGTTTTTT. V gene TRBV7-9 combines with J gene TRBJ2-2, with 11 bases aligning to TRBD2. Per germline, CDR1 SEHNR and CDR2 FQNEAQ (reference sequence). The CDR3 is made up of 15 amino acids. V dropped 6 bases and J dropped 3; count of bases not matched to a gene: 3.

This clonotype was recorded a few times. The chain recombines TRBV18 with TRBJ2-7; D gene unclear. This CDR3 comprises 13 residues. Trimming shortened V by 6 bases and J by 4 bases, and 13 bases separated the two germline ends. Germline V gene data show CDR1 as KGHSH and CDR2 as LQKENI. CDR3 sequence: CASSPSYGYEQYF. The CDR3 nucleotides are TGTGCCAGCTCCCCGTCTTATGGGTACGAGCAGTACTTC.